This T cell receptor (beta chain) stems from a study of metastatic and nonmetastatic thyroid tumors. In the authors' methods: Building a distant-metastasis classifier for papillary thyroid cancer drew on CDR3 differences across clinicopathological groups. TCRdb re-called clones from the PCR reads using MiXCR. The V and J calls here are based on TCRdb, not the publication. The data hold 25,000 to 35,000 clones, with approximately 29% observed a single time. Each patient came to thyroid surgery without any prior treatment (of any kind). V was cut by 5 bases and J by 2 bases, with 14 bases left in between. The germline gives CDR1 SGHRS, CDR2 YFSETQ. CDR3 length equals 15 residues.

The receptor comes from a female donor with papillary thyroid cancer or a benign thyroid nodule (not recorded which). Some clones in this sample may be carry-over from other donors' samples. The sequencing input was blood. The chain combines TRBV5-1 with TRBJ1-3, with D uncertain. The CDR3 DNA sequence: TGCGCCAGCAGAGGGTCCCGCGAGCCTGGAAACACCATATATTTT. Encoded protein: CASRGSREPGNTIYF.